The 30 T cell receptor beta chains listed next were all sequenced from one sample in a study of Graves' ophthalmopathy and Graves' hyperthyroidism (dated 2018 in TCRdb). The reads were generated on an Illumina HiSeq 2000. For repertoire sequencing, TCR beta CDR3 regions were amplified from RNA transcripts. The first round of RT-PCR was done with HTBI primers and the Qiagen OneStep RT-PCR kit, and was followed by a second round of multiplex PCR, then size selection and purification. TCRdb reprocessed the public reads (quality trimming at Q25 with fastp, clone calling with MiXCR) and kept in-frame beta chains. Merged by CDR3 protein, the rows form single entries marked with the most common genes and DNA. A total of roughly 480,000 distinct CDR3 sequences appear in this sample, approximately 15% of them only once. The ten largest clones add up to 9.8% of the sample. The sequenced sample consisted of blood. These receptors originate from a woman aged 25 to 39 with Graves' ophthalmopathy. Donor details come from another sample of the same person, matched by shared clones.

At least ten counts were recorded for this clonotype. The chain combines TRBV19 with TRBJ1-1; D is uncertain. The germline V and J ends were trimmed by 3 bases and 2 bases, with 13 bases remaining between them. There are 15 residues in the CDR3. CDR1 and CDR2 (germline): LNHDA, SQIVND (reference sequence). CDR3 region: CASSIRRRGNTEAFF. Written as DNA, the CDR3 is TGTGCCAGTAGTATCCGACGGCGGGGAAACACTGAAGCTTTCTTT.

In its sample, this clonotype was seen many times. The chain carries TRBV28 and TRBJ1-2; no definite D call. This CDR3 is 14 amino acids long. The V gene lost 3 bases and the J gene lost 4 bases, with 12 bases spanning the gap. Looked up from germline, CDR1 is MDHEN and CDR2 is SYDVKM. The CDR3 DNA is TGTGCCAGCAGTTTTCCTGGGGTTATCTATGGCTACACCTTC. It is translated as CASSFPGVIYGYTF.

This clonotype occurred many times. The chain joins TRBV18 to TRBJ1-2, with 7 bases fitting TRBD1. The germline V gene encodes CDR1 KGHSH and CDR2 LQKENI. CDR3 size: 14 residues. The V segment lost 1 base and the J segment 4 bases; nucleotides outside the gene matches: 3. This CDR3 is CASSPQAGGYGYTF. As DNA, the CDR3 is TGTGCCAGCTCACCACAAGCAGGGGGCTATGGCTACACCTTC.

This clonotype was observed many times. This rearrangement joins TRBV11-2 to TRBJ2-6; the D is unclear. Germline CDR1 SGHAT, CDR2 FQNNGV. V lost 8 bases to trimming and J lost 4 bases, with 15 bases between them. The CDR3 runs to 15 residues. The CDR3 DNA reads as TGTGCCAGCGGAGCCTCTGGGATCGGGGCCAACGTCCTGACTTTC. Translating it yields CASGASGIGANVLTF.

Comment on this clonotype: Possible read error: a much larger clone is one base away. This chain links TRBV11-1 with TRBJ1-2; TRBD1 matches at 8 bases. Looked up from germline, CDR1 is SGHAT and CDR2 is FQDESV (reference sequence). This CDR3 contains 17 residues. The CDR3 region has the DNA TGTGCCAGCAGCTTTTTGACAGGGGCTTTCACTAACTATGGCTACAGCTTC. It is translated as CASSFLTGAFTNYGYSF.

The chain combines TRBV5-1 with TRBJ1-2; D not resolved. Deletions cut 5 bases from V and 3 bases from J, with 17 bases between. From germline, CDR1 is SGHRS and CDR2 YFSETQ. There are 15 residues in the CDR3. CDR3 in amino acids: CASRSGPGSYYGYTF. The CDR3 DNA reads TGCGCCAGCAGATCTGGCCCTGGGTCATACTATGGCTACACCTTC.

This clonotype was detected ten times or more. The chain couples TRBV2 to TRBJ2-7; 10 nucleotides align to TRBD2. The CDR3 is 16 residues long. J gave up 3 bases and V 6 bases, and 11 bases lay outside the gene matches. CDR1 is SNHLY and CDR2 is FYNNEI in the germline V gene. The CDR3 coding sequence is TGTGCCAGCAGGCAACTAGCGGGAATCTCCCTCTACGAGCAGTACTTC. Translated, it gives CASRQLAGISLYEQYF.

This clonotype was seen many times. V and J are TRBV25-1 and TRBJ2-2; perhaps TRBD1 as D (5 bases). The CDR3 covers 15 residues. Germline-derived CDR1 and CDR2 are MGHDK and SYGVNS. V was pared by 4 bases and J by 7 bases, with 16 bases between. The CDR3 bases are TGTGCCAGCAGTGCCGAAGGGCAGGGTGGCGGGGAGCTGTTTTTT. The encoded protein is CASSAEGQGGGELFF.

This clonotype showed up many times. V gene TRBV13 combines with J gene TRBJ1-1; tentative D call: TRBD1 (5 bases). Germline V gene lookup returns CDR1 PRHDT and CDR2 FYEKMQ (reference sequence). V was pared by 5 bases and J by 8 bases, with 9 bases between. The CDR3 has 11 amino acids. The CDR3 here is CASSQDSEAFF. The CDR3 DNA sequence: TGTGCCAGCAGCCAAGACAGCGAAGCTTTCTTT.

This clonotype has at least ten counts. The chain carries TRBV12-3 or TRBV12-4 and TRBJ2-3; D not certain. V lost 4 bases to trimming and J lost 4 bases, with 9 bases between them. CDR3 length equals 13 residues. The DNA of the CDR3 is TGTGCCAGCAGTTCCTATGCTTCAGATACGCAGTATTTT. This translates into CASSSYASDTQYF.

The chain links TRBV7-2 to TRBJ2-2; 14 bases fit TRBD2. Germline V gives CDR1 SGHTA, CDR2 FQGNSA. The CDR3 is 20 residues long. Trimming cost V 2 bases and J 4 bases; bases outside gene matches: 12. The CDR3 coding sequence is TGTGCCAGCAGCTTATCGGAGACTAGCGGGGGGGCCTTAGCCACCGGGGAGCTGTTTTTT. Its translation: CASSLSETSGGALATGELFF.

This clonotype occurred many times. V and J are TRBV6-1 and TRBJ2-7, with TRBD1 matching 9 bases. Trimming cost V 4 bases and J 2 bases; bases outside gene matches: 3. The CDR3 contains 14 residues. Germline CDR1 reads MNHNS; CDR2 reads SASEGT. The chain's CDR3 is CASSVQGATYEQYF. The CDR3 coding sequence is TGTGCCAGCAGTGTACAGGGGGCCACCTACGAGCAGTACTTC.

V is TRBV5-1 and J is TRBJ1-1, with D hard to call. The CDR3 sequence is 15 residues long. Germline loops: CDR1 SGHRS, CDR2 YFSETQ. The germline V and J ends were trimmed by 0 bases and 0 bases, with 9 bases remaining between them. CDR3: CASSLGFRMNTEAFF. CDR3 coding DNA: TGCGCCAGCAGCTTGGGGTTCAGGATGAACACTGAAGCTTTCTTT.

This clonotype was counted ten times or more. This rearrangement joins TRBV12-3 or TRBV12-4 to TRBJ1-6; TRBD1 might be the D (5 bases). V was shortened by 3 bases and J by 10 bases, with 16 bases between the two germline ends. This CDR3 is built from 15 residues. This CDR3 reads CASSFRQGGGSPLHF. For the CDR3, the DNA is TGTGCCAGCAGTTTTAGGCAGGGCGGAGGATCACCCCTCCACTTT.

Ten or more counts support this clonotype. This sequence joins TRBV4-1 and TRBJ2-5; tentatively, D is TRBD2 (6 bases). The germline V gene has CDR1 MGHRA and CDR2 YSYEKL. V was trimmed by 5 bases and J by 5 bases, leaving 27 bases between them. The CDR3 is 18 amino acids. The DNA of the CDR3 is TGCGCCAGCAGCGCGGGAAGGGGAGAGAGACAGTTGGGGGAGACCCAGTACTTC. This translates into CASSAGRGERQLGETQYF.

This clonotype occurred many times. The V call is TRBV19, the J call TRBJ1-1, with D possibly matching TRBD1 (6 bases). CDR1 LNHDA and CDR2 SQIVND come from the germline V gene (reference sequence). The CDR3 contains 16 residues. The ends were cut back, 0 bases at V and 5 bases at J, with 16 bases in the middle. CDR3 coding DNA: TGTGCCAGTAGTATAGATCCCTACTGGGGGCTGACTGAAGCTTTCTTT. This translates into CASSIDPYWGLTEAFF.

This clonotype was counted ten times or more. The chain links TRBV4-1 to TRBJ2-5, with D hard to call. V lost 4 bases, J lost 4 bases, and 13 bases lay in between. The CDR3 contains 14 residues. Germline CDR1 and CDR2: MGHRA and YSYEKL. For the CDR3, the DNA is TGCGCCAGCAGCCGTCTTGAAGGCTTAGAGACCCAGTACTTC. This sequence encodes CASSRLEGLETQYF.

Only a few counts were recorded for this clonotype. The J gene is TRBJ2-2, the V gene TRBV6-1; 9 bases match TRBD2. The CDR3 spans 16 residues. CDR1 MNHNS and CDR2 SASEGT come from the germline V gene. V dropped 5 bases and J dropped 7; count of bases not matched to a gene: 11. The CDR3 bases are TGTGCCAGCAGTCGAAGCGGCGGGGGGGCCGTCGGGGAGCTGTTTTTT. It translates to CASSRSGGGAVGELFF.

This clonotype came up a few times. A read error is possible here, since a much larger clone lies one base away. It is likely a read error, because the conserved phenylalanine at the end of the CDR3 is missing. This chain joins TRBV27 and TRBJ2-2; D may be TRBD1 (6 bases). The CDR3 is made up of 12 amino acids. Trimming removed 8 bases at V and 3 bases at J, with 7 bases between. The germline gives CDR1 MNHEY, CDR2 SMNVEV (reference sequence). The DNA for the CDR3 is TGTGCCAGCGCAGGGGACACCGGGGAGCTGTTTGTT. This gives the protein CASAGDTGELFV.

This clonotype was recorded many times. The chain uses TRBV5-1 and TRBJ1-3; 7 positions agree with TRBD1. V gave up 6 bases and J gave up 0 bases; unmatched junction bases: 6. Germline V gives CDR1 SGHRS, CDR2 YFSETQ. The CDR3 is made up of 15 amino acids. The CDR3 DNA sequence: TGCGCCAGCAAAGGACAGGCCATCTCTGGAAACACCATATATTTT. Translated, it gives CASKGQAISGNTIYF.

The chain joins TRBV11-2 to TRBJ2-5, with 10 positions matching TRBD2. From germline, CDR1 is SGHAT and CDR2 FQNNGV. The CDR3 is 17 residues long. Unmatched junction bases numbered 7, after V lost 1 base and J lost 2 bases. The CDR3 loop reads CASSLGPAGGGQETQYF. In DNA form, the CDR3 reads TGTGCCAGCAGCTTAGGTCCAGCGGGGGGGGGGCAAGAGACCCAGTACTTC.

This clonotype was seen repeatedly, ten times or more. The rearrangement uses TRBV13 and TRBJ1-1; D gene uncertain. The CDR3 runs 14 residues. CDR1 is PRHDT and CDR2 is FYEKMQ in the germline V gene (reference sequence). Trimming shortened V by 5 bases and J by 7 bases, and 17 bases separated the two germline ends. The CDR3 sequence: CASSHTRHVFEAFF. CDR3 sequence (DNA): TGTGCCAGCAGCCATACCAGACACGTCTTTGAAGCTTTCTTT. Supplemented by reference TRBV13 and TRBJ1-1, the full variable domain reads AAGVIQSPRHLIKEKRETATLKCYPIPRHDTVYWYQQGPGQDPQFLISFYEKMQSDKGSIPDRFSAQQFSDYHSELNMSSLELGDSALYFCASSHTRHVFEAFFGQGTRLTVV.

This clonotype appeared many times. V usage is TRBV7-9 and J usage is TRBJ1-6; 9 bases align to TRBD1. CDR3 size: 16 residues. With V trimmed by 4 bases and J by 5 bases, 6 bases remained unmatched. Germline CDR1 reads SEHNR; CDR2 reads FQNEAQ (reference sequence). The chain's CDR3 is CASSSTTGGNNSPLHF. The CDR3 DNA follows: TGTGCCAGCAGCTCCACGACAGGGGGAAATAATTCACCCCTCCACTTT.

This clonotype was detected many times. CDR3 region: CASSIVSRALIETQYF. In DNA form, the CDR3 reads TGTGCCAGTAGTATAGTGAGCAGGGCACTTATAGAGACCCAGTACTTC. The rearrangement uses TRBV19 and TRBJ2-5; a possible D gene is TRBD1 (5 bases). Germline CDR1 is LNHDA and CDR2 is SQIVND (reference sequence). There are 16 residues in the CDR3. V gave up 1 base and J gave up 4 bases, with 16 bases separating them. The variable domain in full, completed from reference TRBV19 and TRBJ2-5, reads DGGITQSPKYLFRKEGQNVTLSCEQNLNHDAMYWYRQDPGQGLRLIYYSQIVNDFQKGDIAEGYSVSREKKESFPLTVTSAQKNPTAFYLCASSIVSRALIETQYFGPGTRLLVL.

A word on this clonotype: A read error is likely, as this CDR3 ends without the conserved phenylalanine or tryptophan. The genes are TRBV7-9 and TRBJ1-1; D not resolved. The CDR3 has 13 amino acids. Per the germline V gene, CDR1 is SEHNR and CDR2 is FQNEAQ (reference sequence). Trimming shortened V by 5 bases and J by 1 base, and 8 bases separated the two germline ends. CDR3 nucleotides: TGTGCCAGCAGCCAGACGGCGAACACTGAAGCTTTCTGT. Its protein product is CASSQTANTEAFC.

This clonotype was picked up many times. The chain links TRBV2 to TRBJ1-1; D perhaps matches TRBD1 (5 bases). From germline, CDR1 is SNHLY and CDR2 FYNNEI. The CDR3 is made up of 11 amino acids. V lost 3 bases to trimming and J lost 11 bases, with 10 bases between them. CDR3 in amino acids: CASSDARGAFF. The CDR3 nucleotides are TGTGCCAGCAGTGATGCCCGGGGGGCTTTCTTT.

This clonotype was seen only a few times. CDR3 bases: TGTGCCAGCAGCCCGGCGGGGGGGCGCGAGCAGTACTTC. Protein sequence: CASSPAGGREQYF. The V and J genes are TRBV7-8 and TRBJ2-7; the match to TRBD2 covers 9 bases. The CDR3 loop spans 13 amino acids. Trimming took 5 bases from V and 6 from J; bases not matched to a gene: 5. Germline assignment: CDR1 SGHVS and CDR2 FQNEAQ.

The V call is TRBV5-1, the J call TRBJ2-2, with 7 bases matching TRBD1. J gave up 3 bases and V 4 bases, and 9 bases lay outside the gene matches. The CDR3 length is 16 residues. Germline V gene sequence: CDR1 SGHRS, CDR2 YFSETQ. CDR3 in amino acids: CASSDEGARDTGELFF. The CDR3 nucleotides read TGCGCCAGCAGCGACGAGGGGGCGCGGGACACCGGGGAGCTGTTTTTT.

This clonotype was observed a few times. A read error may explain this, as a much larger clone is one base away. The CDR3 carries no conserved terminal phenylalanine or tryptophan, so it likely arises from a read error. This rearrangement joins TRBV28 to TRBJ1-1, with no clear D. V was trimmed by 5 bases and J by 4 bases, leaving 14 bases between them. CDR3 length equals 14 residues. Germline CDR1 and CDR2: MDHEN and SYDVKM. CDR3 amino acids: CASSVEGRGTEAFL. The CDR3 nucleotides are TGTGCCAGCAGTGTTGAGGGTCGGGGCACTGAAGCTTTCCTT.

This clonotype was recorded at least ten times. The chain uses TRBV2 and TRBJ2-5, with D perhaps matching TRBD1 (7 bases). CDR3 size: 15 residues. Germline values: CDR1 SNHLY, CDR2 FYNNEI. Trimming removed 4 bases at V and 4 bases at J, with 16 bases between. Written as DNA, the CDR3 is TGTGCCAGCAGTGTTCAGACAGGGACTTCAGAGACCCAGTACTTC. Translated: CASSVQTGTSETQYF.